The clone carrying this TCR beta chain was seen once. Method: immunoSEQ multiplex PCR; TCRdb's copy keeps in-frame clones and lacks some. The data show about 350,000 clones, with roughly 87% seen just once and about 0.93% held by the top ten. This CDR3 is built from 13 residues. Trimming took off 5 bases at V and 8 bases at J, with 15 bases between the two ends. Per the germline V gene, CDR1 is MNHEY and CDR2 is SMNVEV (reference sequence). This record comes from a study of blood T cell repertoires in COVID-19. Material for sequencing was PBMCs or T cells enriched from blood (not recorded which). The receptor was derived from a woman under 40 who had recovered from COVID-19. This sequence joins TRBV27 and TRBJ1-1; maybe TRBD1 (5 bases). For the CDR3, the DNA is TGTGCCAGCAGTCCGCAAGGGGTTTTGGAAGCTTTCTTT. It is translated as CASSPQGVLEAFF.